The sequence of this TCR beta chain was determined in a study of cytomegalovirus exposure and HLA in healthy donors. As regards this clone: Its antigen is undetermined.

Study results and caveats: Most sequenced TCRs were rare (though some public TCRs occurred in many donors). A list of around 150 TCR beta chains associated with cytomegalovirus was given.

CDR1 and CDR2 from the germline V gene are SEHNR and FQNEAQ (reference sequence). Trimming removed 3 bases from V and 4 bases from J, with 13 bases in between. This CDR3 spans 14 amino acids. Libraries were prepared by immunoSEQ multiplex PCR; TCRdb keeps only in-frame clonotypes and omits some of them. There are roughly 50,000 clones in the sample; roughly 89% occur only once, and around 8% lies in the top ten. The chain uses TRBV7-9 and TRBJ2-7; D is possibly TRBD1 (5 bases). Sequencing was performed on PBMCs. The receptor comes from a woman in her late teens or twenties in good health and CMV-seropositive. The CDR3 DNA is TGTGCCAGCAGCTTTTTTTCAGGGAATTACGAGCAGTACTTC. It yields the protein CASSFFSGNYEQYF.